Sequencing of this TCR beta chain was carried out in a study of blood T cell repertoires in COVID-19. The overall study: The analysed material was cDNA or gDNA that came from T cells, B-cell-depleted T cells, or PBMCs.

In the original processing: Scientists estimated how many nucleated cells there were by amplifying reference gene primers. Sequencing used immunoSEQ multiplex PCR; TCRdb keeps in-frame clones, though not all of them. D and trimming come from the DNA, and the V and J calls and clone size come from that table. Found here are 100,000 to 150,000 clones, around 82% of them singletons; the top ten hold roughly 15%. V lost 3 bases and J lost 1; bases outside the gene matches: 5. The CDR3 consists of 15 residues. Germline CDR1 is SGHKS and CDR2 is YYEKEE (reference sequence). This receptor was identified in a man aged 30 to 39 with COVID-19, enrolled during active disease. Specimen: peripheral blood. The chain is built from TRBV5-5 and TRBJ2-5; TRBD2 matches at 8 bases. The CDR3: CASSSGLATQETQYF. CDR3 DNA: TGTGCCAGCAGCTCAGGACTAGCAACCCAAGAGACCCAGTACTTC.